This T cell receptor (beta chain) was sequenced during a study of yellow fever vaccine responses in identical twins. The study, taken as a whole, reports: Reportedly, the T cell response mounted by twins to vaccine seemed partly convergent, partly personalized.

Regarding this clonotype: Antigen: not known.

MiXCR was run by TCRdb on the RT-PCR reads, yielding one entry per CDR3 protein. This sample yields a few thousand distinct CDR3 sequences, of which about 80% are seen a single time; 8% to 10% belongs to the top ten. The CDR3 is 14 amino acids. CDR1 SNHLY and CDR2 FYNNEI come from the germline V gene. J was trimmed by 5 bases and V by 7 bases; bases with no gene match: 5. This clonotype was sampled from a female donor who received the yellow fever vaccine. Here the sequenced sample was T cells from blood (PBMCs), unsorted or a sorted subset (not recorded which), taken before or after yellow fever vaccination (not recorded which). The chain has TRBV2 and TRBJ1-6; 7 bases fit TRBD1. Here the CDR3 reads CASNPTGHNSPLHF. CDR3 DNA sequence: TGTGCCAGCAACCCGACAGGGCATAATTCACCCCTCCACTTT. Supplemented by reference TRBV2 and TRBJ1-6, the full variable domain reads EPEVTQTPSHQVTQMGQEVILRCVPISNHLYFYWYRQILGQKVEFLVSFYNNEISEKSEIFDDQFSVERPDGSNFTLKIRSTKLEDSAMYFCASNPTGHNSPLHFGNGTRLTVT.